This T cell receptor beta chain was recovered during a study of blood T cell repertoires in COVID-19. Study as a whole: T cells, B-cell-depleted T cells, or PBMCs supplied cDNA or gDNA.

Method: immunoSEQ multiplex PCR; TCRdb's copy keeps in-frame clones and lacks some. The sample has approximately 270,000 clones; 75% to 90% are singletons. Study members were between about 18 and 95 years old and lived in 20 to 30 US regions. V was pared by 4 bases and J by 2 bases, with 7 bases of the junction left unmatched. The CDR3 is 16 amino acids. Germline V gives CDR1 SGHRS, CDR2 YFSETQ. The sequencing input was PBMCs or T cells enriched from blood (not recorded which). The origin of this receptor is a woman between 45 and 60 years old who had recovered from COVID-19. This chain connects TRBV5-1 to TRBJ2-5; 11 bases are shared with TRBD2. CDR3 sequence reads: CASSTGLAGLQETQYF. As DNA, the CDR3 is TGCGCCAGCAGCACCGGACTAGCGGGCCTTCAAGAGACCCAGTACTTC. Using reference TRBV5-1 and TRBJ2-5 for the parts outside the CDR3, the full variable domain is KAGVTQTPRYLIKTRGQQVTLSCSPISGHRSVSWYQQTPGQGLQFLFEYFSETQRNKGNFPGRFSGRQFSNSRSEMNVSTLELGDSALYLCASSTGLAGLQETQYFGPGTRLLVL.